This T cell receptor (beta chain) was obtained from a study of T cells in Graves' hyperthyroidism and ophthalmopathy. Study as a whole: Pretreatment peripheral blood was obtained at initial diagnosis.

The CDR3 contains 13 residues. Trimming cost V 2 bases and J 4 bases, with 5 bases left between them. In germline, CDR1 is SEHNR, CDR2 FQNEAQ (reference sequence). Study-wide points: Most clonotypes expanded in thyroid above 0.001 were likewise present in blood. The model's output predicted ophthalmopathy at a median of roughly 6.9 months prior to onset.

Patients aged 18 to 65 had newly diagnosed hyperthyroidism of under 2 months' duration. This clonotype was counted many times. The antigen remains unidentified. The CDR3 regions of TCR beta were amplified from RNA transcripts. Carried out on the TCR CDR3, a first-round RT-PCR used the HTBI primer set. Using its own MiXCR run on the multiplex PCR reads, TCRdb lists one record per CDR3 protein. This sample has 400,000 to 550,000 distinct CDR3 sequences; approximately 15% occur once, and the top ten carry around 17%. The sample comprised blood. This sequence originates from a woman aged 18 to 35 with Graves' hyperthyroidism. The chain couples TRBV7-9 to TRBJ2-2, with no clear D. The CDR3, as DNA: TGTGCCAGCAGCTTACGGGTCACCGGGGAGCTGTTTTTT. It yields the protein CASSLRVTGELFF.